The 22 T cell receptor beta chains in this list originate from one sample, sequenced in a study of cytomegalovirus exposure and HLA in healthy donors. The PCR ran on 60 Vbeta and 13 Jbeta primers. Here immunoSEQ multiplex PCR was the method, and the copy in TCRdb shows in-frame clones only, minus some. The sample consists of about 120,000 clones, 75% to 85% of them appearing once. The source material was PBMCs. The source is a man aged 25-45 years in good health and CMV-seropositive.

The J gene is TRBJ2-5, the V gene TRBV5-6; 11 bases match TRBD1. Losses at the gene ends were 0 bases for V and 5 bases for J; bases not matched to a gene: 3. The germline V gene encodes CDR1 SGHDT and CDR2 YYEEEE. The CDR3 spans 15 residues. The CDR3 reads CASSLAGQGAETQYF. DNA of the CDR3: TGTGCCAGCAGCTTGGCAGGACAGGGGGCTGAGACCCAGTACTTC.

The chain employs TRBV2 and TRBJ2-1; 9 positions match TRBD2. The V gene's germline CDR1 is SNHLY and CDR2 FYNNEI. The junction had 17 bases not matched to a gene; V was cut back by 6 bases and J by 5 bases. This CDR3 spans 18 amino acids. This CDR3 reads CASSRSQGSGGYNNEQFF. As DNA, the CDR3 is TGTGCCAGCAGCCGCTCCCAGGGGAGCGGGGGGTATAACAATGAGCAGTTCTTC.

The V and J genes are TRBV4-1 and TRBJ2-7; D perhaps matches TRBD1 (5 bases). Trimming pared 1 base from V and 3 bases from J, leaving 10 bases between. The CDR3 consists of 14 residues. Germline V gene sequence: CDR1 MGHRA, CDR2 YSYEKL. The CDR3 region is CASSQALQGYEQYF. CDR3 DNA sequence: TGCGCCAGCAGCCAAGCCCTCCAGGGCTACGAGCAGTACTTC.

The V call is TRBV5-1, the J call TRBJ2-1, with D possibly TRBD1 on 5 matching bases. This CDR3 comprises 15 residues. Germline assignment: CDR1 SGHRS and CDR2 YFSETQ. Trimming took 5 bases from V and 0 from J, leaving 12 bases between them. The CDR3 region is CASRGAQGSYNEQFF. In DNA, the CDR3 is TGCGCCAGCAGAGGTGCTCAGGGCTCCTACAATGAGCAGTTCTTC.

DNA for the CDR3: TGTGCCAGTAGTATGGAGAGGGGACAGGTTGAAGGCTACACCTTC. Encoded protein: CASSMERGQVEGYTF. This rearrangement joins TRBV19 to TRBJ1-2; 8 nucleotides align to TRBD1. CDR1 and CDR2 (germline): LNHDA, SQIVND (reference sequence). V was pared by 3 bases and J by 8 bases, with 11 bases of the junction left unmatched. The CDR3 is made up of 15 amino acids.

This clone has only one observation. The chain is built from TRBV18 and TRBJ1-1; unclear D gene. Trimming stripped 2 bases from V and 5 bases from J, with 15 bases between. CDR1 KGHSH and CDR2 LQKENI come from the germline V gene. The length of the CDR3 is 15 residues. Written as DNA, the CDR3 is TGTGCCAGCTCACCAGCGGATCGCAAGAGGACTGAAGCTTTCTTT. Residues: CASSPADRKRTEAFF.

About this clone itself: Different DNA sequences within this sample yield the same CDR3. The chain carries TRBV9 and TRBJ2-7; TRBD1 matches 8 bases. Germline CDR1 SGDLS, CDR2 YYNGEE. J gave up 3 bases and V 0 bases, and 2 bases lay outside the gene matches. The CDR3 spans 14 residues. The CDR3 DNA sequence: TGTGCCAGCAGCGTAGGAGACAGGGGCTACGAGCAGTACTTC. Translating it yields CASSVGDRGYEQYF.

In its sample, this clone was seen a few times. The chain couples TRBV28 to TRBJ1-1, with 8 bases aligning to TRBD1. Germline assignment: CDR1 MDHEN and CDR2 SYDVKM. Trimming removed 5 bases from V and 1 base from J; junction bases left unmatched: 6. The CDR3 loop spans 15 amino acids. CDR3 DNA sequence: TGTGCCAGCAGTGGTGGGGACAGGAGGAACACTGAAGCTTTCTTT. Translating gives CASSGGDRRNTEAFF.

The chain recombines TRBV29-1 with TRBJ1-3; D might be TRBD1 (6 bases). CDR1 is SQVTM, CDR2 ANQGSEA, per germline. V lost 3 bases to trimming and J lost 4 bases, with 13 bases between them. The CDR3 covers 14 residues. CDR3 in DNA: TGCAGCGTTGAGGCTTCAGGGGCCGGAAACACCATATATTTT. This gives the protein CSVEASGAGNTIYF. Supplemented by reference TRBV29-1 and TRBJ1-3, the full variable domain reads SAVISQKPSRDICQRGTSLTIQCQVDSQVTMMFWYRQQPGQSLTLIATANQGSEATYESGFVIDKFPISRPNLTFSTLTVSNMSPEDSSIYLCSVEASGAGNTIYFGEGSWLTVV.

V gene TRBV27 combines with J gene TRBJ2-4, with 7 bases that match TRBD1. CDR3 size: 17 residues. Per germline, CDR1 MNHEY and CDR2 SMNVEV (reference sequence). Unmatched junction bases numbered 10, after V lost 4 bases and J lost 1 base. CDR3 nucleotides: TGTGCCAGCAGTTGGGTAGGGGGCGACGGGGCCAAAAACATTCAGTACTTC. Translating it yields CASSWVGGDGAKNIQYF.

The V gene is TRBV19, the J gene TRBJ1-2, with a tentative D call TRBD1 (5 bases). V lost 6 bases and J 4 bases, leaving 18 bases between the germline ends. This CDR3 has 15 residues. In germline, CDR1 is LNHDA, CDR2 SQIVND (reference sequence). The CDR3 loop reads CASRSLAGQIYGYTF. Here the CDR3 DNA reads TGTGCCAGTAGATCCCTCGCGGGGCAGATCTATGGCTACACCTTC.

This clone was counted a few times. The chain uses TRBV4-1 and TRBJ2-2; D gene unclear. Germline V gives CDR1 MGHRA, CDR2 YSYEKL. Trimming pared 0 bases from V and 7 bases from J, leaving 6 bases between. This CDR3 spans 13 amino acids. CDR3 sequence reads: CASSQERGGELFF. CDR3 nucleotide sequence: TGCGCCAGCAGCCAAGAAAGAGGCGGGGAGCTGTTTTTT.

The V call is TRBV9, the J call TRBJ2-7; TRBD2 agrees at 12 bases. The V segment lost 4 bases and the J segment 3 bases; nucleotides outside the gene matches: 5. The CDR3 is 15 residues long. Germline CDR1 and CDR2: SGDLS and YYNGEE. The CDR3 sequence: CASSKGLAGNYEQYF. Written as DNA, the CDR3 is TGTGCCAGCAGCAAAGGACTAGCGGGGAACTACGAGCAGTACTTC.

The chain is built from TRBV27 and TRBJ2-7; 7 nucleotides match TRBD1. Trimming took 4 bases from V and 2 from J; bases not matched to a gene: 2. This CDR3 is built from 13 residues. Germline-derived CDR1 and CDR2 are MNHEY and SMNVEV (reference sequence). Here the CDR3 reads CASSYGQAYEQYF. The CDR3 DNA follows: TGTGCCAGCAGTTACGGACAGGCCTACGAGCAGTACTTC.

This clone has only one observation. Other nucleotide sequences in the sample specify the same CDR3. The rearrangement joins TRBV9 to TRBJ2-7; D may be TRBD2 (5 bases). Germline CDR1 is SGDLS and CDR2 is YYNGEE. Trimming cost V 2 bases and J 7 bases, with 13 bases left between them. The CDR3 runs to 13 residues. The DNA of the CDR3 is TGTGCCAGCAGCGTCAGGCAAGGCGGGGAGCAGTACTTC. It translates to CASSVRQGGEQYF.

The V gene is TRBV5-6, the J gene TRBJ2-5; 8 bases align to TRBD2. Per the germline V gene, CDR1 is SGHDT and CDR2 is YYEEEE. The J segment lost 7 bases and the V segment lost 1 base, leaving 12 bases of the junction unmatched. This CDR3 comprises 16 residues. The CDR3 sequence is CASSLNAGGTAVTQYF. Here the CDR3 DNA reads TGTGCCAGCAGCTTGAACGCGGGGGGCACCGCAGTGACCCAGTACTTC. The complete variable domain, with remaining parts taken from reference TRBV5-6 and TRBJ2-5, reads DAGVTQSPTHLIKTRGQQVTLRCSPKSGHDTVSWYQQALGQGPQFIFQYYEEEERQRGNFPDRFSGHQFPNYSSELNVNALLLGDSALYLCASSLNAGGTAVTQYFGPGTRLLVL.

The chain links TRBV18 to TRBJ1-3; 8 bases fit TRBD1. The CDR3 covers 17 residues. Trimming at V came to 3 bases and at J to 5 bases, leaving 12 bases not matched to a gene. From germline, CDR1 is KGHSH and CDR2 LQKENI. Here the CDR3 reads CASSPGGLTGERNTIYF. As DNA, the CDR3 is TGTGCCAGCTCACCGGGGGGTCTGACAGGGGAAAGAAACACCATATATTTT. Drawing the rest from reference TRBV18 and TRBJ1-3, the complete variable domain is NAGVMQNPRHLVRRRGQEARLRCSPMKGHSHVYWYRQLPEEGLKFMVYLQKENIIDESGMPKERFSAEFPKEGPSILRIQQVVRGDSAAYFCASSPGGLTGERNTIYFGEGSWLTVV.

Remarks on this clone: Germline is not matched at one junction end, which may reflect a read error. Other DNA sequences in the sample encode the same CDR3. The chain recombines TRBV23-1 with TRBJ1-6, with 8 positions matching TRBD1. TRBV23-1 is classed as an ORF, of uncertain function. The CDR3 spans 18 residues. CDR3 in amino acids: CASSQFPTGEAYNSPLHF. The CDR3 DNA reads TGCGCTAGCAGTCAATTCCCGACAGGGGAAGCCTATAATTCACCCCTCCACTTT.

A remark on this clone: One end of the junction does not line up with germline, which may come from a read error. CDR3 coding DNA: TGTGCCAGCAGCCTAACCCCCGGACTAGGGAGTGAGCAGTTCTTC. Its protein product is CASSLTPGLGSEQFF. V usage is TRBV7-3 and J usage is TRBJ2-1; 7 bases are a match to TRBD2. Germline CDR1 reads SGHTA; CDR2 reads FQGTGA. CDR3 length: 15 amino acids.

The rearrangement links TRBV7-2 to TRBJ2-7, with D possibly matching TRBD2 (5 bases). Germline lookup yields CDR1 SGHTA and CDR2 FQGNSA. Trimming took off 1 base at V and 7 bases at J, with 14 bases between the two ends. The CDR3 has 14 amino acids. In DNA, the CDR3 is TGTGCCAGCAGCTTAGTAGCCGAGGGAGAGGAGCAGTACTTC. Its protein product is CASSLVAEGEEQYF.

The count of this clone is one. The chain combines TRBV2 with TRBJ1-5; a weak D match, TRBD1 (5 bases). V was trimmed by 6 bases and J by 5 bases, leaving 11 bases between them. Germline V CDR1 and CDR2: SNHLY, FYNNEI. This CDR3 has 13 residues. CDR3 residues: CASREGLDQPQHF. In DNA, the CDR3 is TGTGCCAGCAGGGAGGGGCTGGATCAGCCCCAGCATTTT. Using reference TRBV2 and TRBJ1-5 for the parts outside the CDR3, the full variable domain is EPEVTQTPSHQVTQMGQEVILRCVPISNHLYFYWYRQILGQKVEFLVSFYNNEISEKSEIFDDQFSVERPDGSNFTLKIRSTKLEDSAMYFCASREGLDQPQHFGDGTRLSIL.

The J gene is TRBJ2-7, the V gene TRBV7-2; weak D call: TRBD2 (6 bases). Germline V gene data show CDR1 as SGHTA and CDR2 as FQGNSA. The CDR3 is 15 amino acids. V was trimmed by 5 bases and J by 0 bases, leaving 14 bases between them. The CDR3 DNA reads TGTGCCAGCAGCATTTATGACGGGAGCTCCTACGAGCAGTACTTC. It translates to CASSIYDGSSYEQYF.